This TCR beta chain is from a study of CD8+CD57+ T cells in acquired aplastic anemia (dated by TCRdb to the late 2010s). Broadly, across the study: Extracted DNA from sorted CD4+ and CD8+ cells averaged approximately 3 ug, ranging from roughly 0.17 to 30 ug. For healthy donor samples, the average read count was around 10 million for CD4+ cells and 11 million to 13 million for CD8+ cells.

The study deep-sequenced TCR repertoires of sorted CD4+ and CD8+ blood T cells from severe aplastic anemia patients and healthy subjects. Ficoll-Paque density gradient centrifugation was used to isolate peripheral blood mononuclear cells. Before DNA was extracted, CD4+ and CD8+ T cells were sorted using either FACS or magnetic beads. The investigation overall reported the following: Roughly 30 CD8+ CDR3 sequences were shared between patients and controls but appeared highly expressed in patients and within their immunodominant clones. Between patients and healthy controls, no significant difference in CD8+ Simpson's diversity was found (P=0.060).

This clonotype was picked up a small number of times. What this receptor recognizes is not known. No much larger clone is present one base from it, and per-base qualities are unavailable. Genomic DNA was used as template for profiling of TCR beta VDJ combinations and CDR3 sequences. An Illumina HiSeq 2000 was used for TCR repertoire sequencing. The authors' pipeline ran thus. Repertoire assessment relied on Simpson's diversity index, CDR3 size and DJ length profiles, and TRBV/TRBJ rearrangement plots. The immunodominant clone was defined as the most abundant DNA sequence in deep sequencing data. CDR3 amino acid sequences were checked for sharing across subjects and were also compared against the VDJdb database and published repertoires. The raw public reads went through TCRdb reprocessing: fastp at Q25, MiXCR clone calling, in-frame beta chains kept. A single entry per CDR3 protein holds the most common genes and DNA from its merged rows. These V and J calls are TCRdb output, not the study's own analysis. Here the sample has a few hundred thousand distinct CDR3 sequences; over 55% occur a single time. Of the sample, approximately 30% falls within the top ten clones.

The receptor was derived from a human donor in good health. The sequencing input was sorted CD4+, CD8+, or CD8+CD57+ T cells (not recorded which) from PBMCs.

Here is the DNA: TGTGCCAGCAGTGAGCGCCTAGCGGGGGGGTACAATGAGCAGTTCTTC. Its protein product is CASSERLAGGYNEQFF. The chain couples TRBV25-1 to TRBJ2-1, and TRBD2 aligns with 12 junction nucleotides. The CDR3 runs 16 amino acids, cysteine and phenylalanine included. The kept DNA is CDR3 alone, 48 bases in frame from the first base. For this chain, trimming is 3 bases at the V end and 4 bases at the J end, and the number of junction bases without a gene match is 4. Based on the germline V gene, the CDR1 and CDR2 sequences are MGHDK and SYGVNS.